This TCR beta chain is from a study of T cell repertoires in cytomegalovirus infection. Study at large: Recently identified HLA-C-restricted CMV epitopes were used, and well-studied HLA-B-restricted CMV epitopes were used as well. Evidence of both CMV infection and a matching HLA type came from public TCR beta signatures.

TCRdb recomputed calls from the reads with MiXCR, one row per CDR3 protein. The sample shows around 900,000 distinct CDR3 sequences, around 29% of them seen only once. General study findings and limits: What dominated the ex vivo response were HLA-C-restricted CMV-specific TCR beta clonotypes. Summed frequency of shared TCR beta families picked out CMV carriers who also had the relevant HLA.

Germline values: CDR1 SGHVS, CDR2 FQNEAQ. Deletions cut 3 bases from V and 0 bases from J, with 8 bases between. The CDR3 covers 15 residues. Ten or more counts support this clonotype. Antigen unknown. The specimen was cultured CD8+ T cells from PBMCs, collected from culture after CMV antigen stimulation. The origin of this receptor is a human donor in good health (CMV status not recorded). Some clones in this sample may be carry-over from other donors' samples. The rearrangement links TRBV7-8 to TRBJ2-2, with D unclear. The CDR3 here is CASSLDGPNTGELFF. The CDR3 nucleotides are TGTGCCAGCAGCTTGGACGGTCCGAACACCGGGGAGCTGTTTTTT.